This T cell receptor beta chain was observed in a study of blood T cell repertoires in COVID-19. The length of the CDR3 is 15 residues. V trimming: 2 bases; J trimming: 8 bases; junction bases outside the gene matches: 5. Germline lookup yields CDR1 MNHEY and CDR2 SVGAGI. TCRdb's table, derived via immunoSEQ multiplex PCR, lists solely in-frame clones and lacks some. The data contain around 140,000 clones, roughly 86% of them singletons. The source is a woman between 65 and 79 years old with COVID-19, enrolled during active disease. V and J are TRBV6-5 and TRBJ1-4, with 10 bases matching TRBD1. Sequencing used peripheral blood. The CDR3 loop reads CASSYRQGAKEKLFF. As DNA, the CDR3 is TGTGCCAGCAGTTACCGACAGGGGGCGAAGGAAAAACTGTTTTTT.